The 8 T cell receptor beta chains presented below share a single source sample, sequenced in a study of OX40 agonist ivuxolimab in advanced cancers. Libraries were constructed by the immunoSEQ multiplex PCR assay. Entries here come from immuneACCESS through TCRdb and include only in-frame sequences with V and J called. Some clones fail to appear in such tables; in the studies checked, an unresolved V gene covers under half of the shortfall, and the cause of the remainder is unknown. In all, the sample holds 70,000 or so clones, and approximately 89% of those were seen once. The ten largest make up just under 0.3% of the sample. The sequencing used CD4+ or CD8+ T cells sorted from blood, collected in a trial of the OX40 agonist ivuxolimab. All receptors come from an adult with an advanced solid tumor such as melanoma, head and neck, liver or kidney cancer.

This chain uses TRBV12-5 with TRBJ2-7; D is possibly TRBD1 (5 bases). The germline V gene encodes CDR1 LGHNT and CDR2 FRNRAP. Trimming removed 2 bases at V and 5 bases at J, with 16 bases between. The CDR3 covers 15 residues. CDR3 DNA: TGTGCTAGTGGTTTGAGTCAGGGAAGTTTCGACGAGCAGTACTTC. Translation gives CASGLSQGSFDEQYF.

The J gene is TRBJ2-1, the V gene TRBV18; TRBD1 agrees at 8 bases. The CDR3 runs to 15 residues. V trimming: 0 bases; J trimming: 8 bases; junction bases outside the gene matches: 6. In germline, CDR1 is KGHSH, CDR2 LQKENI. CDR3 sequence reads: CASSPPAGGEDEQFF. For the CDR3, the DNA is TGTGCCAGCTCACCACCGGCAGGGGGCGAGGATGAGCAGTTCTTC.

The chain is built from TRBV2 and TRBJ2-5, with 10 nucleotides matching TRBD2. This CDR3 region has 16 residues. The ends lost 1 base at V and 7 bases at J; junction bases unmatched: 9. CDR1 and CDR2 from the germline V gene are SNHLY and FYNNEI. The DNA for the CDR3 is TGTGCCAGCAGTGAAGTTACTAGCGGGACTGGGGGGACCCAGTACTTC. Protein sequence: CASSEVTSGTGGTQYF. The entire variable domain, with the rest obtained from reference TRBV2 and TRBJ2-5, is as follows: EPEVTQTPSHQVTQMGQEVILRCVPISNHLYFYWYRQILGQKVEFLVSFYNNEISEKSEIFDDQFSVERPDGSNFTLKIRSTKLEDSAMYFCASSEVTSGTGGTQYFGPGTRLLVL.

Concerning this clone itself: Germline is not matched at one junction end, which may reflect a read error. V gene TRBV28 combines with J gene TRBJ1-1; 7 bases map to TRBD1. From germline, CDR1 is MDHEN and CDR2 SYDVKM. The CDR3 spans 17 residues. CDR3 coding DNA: TGTGCCAGCAGCAATTATGGGGTGCAGGGGGTGAAGACTGAAGCTTTCTTT. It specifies CASSNYGVQGVKTEAFF.

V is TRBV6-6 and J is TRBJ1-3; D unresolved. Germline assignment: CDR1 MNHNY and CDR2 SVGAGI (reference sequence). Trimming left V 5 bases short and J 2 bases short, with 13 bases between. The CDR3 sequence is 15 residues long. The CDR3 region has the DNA TGTGCCAGCAGTGACCCTAAGCCCGCTGGAAACACCATATATTTT. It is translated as CASSDPKPAGNTIYF.

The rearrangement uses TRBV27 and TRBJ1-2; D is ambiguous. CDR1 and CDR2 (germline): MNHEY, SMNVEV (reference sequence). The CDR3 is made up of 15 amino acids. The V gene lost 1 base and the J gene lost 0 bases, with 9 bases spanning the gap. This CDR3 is CASSLFAEANYGYTF. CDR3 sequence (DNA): TGTGCCAGCAGTTTATTCGCAGAAGCTAACTATGGCTACACCTTC.

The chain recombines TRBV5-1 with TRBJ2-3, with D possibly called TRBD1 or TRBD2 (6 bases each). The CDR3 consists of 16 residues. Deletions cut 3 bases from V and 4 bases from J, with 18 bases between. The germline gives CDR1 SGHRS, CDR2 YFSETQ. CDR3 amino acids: CASSSPEGGRADTQYF. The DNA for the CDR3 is TGCGCCAGCAGCTCCCCGGAGGGGGGTCGCGCAGATACGCAGTATTTT.

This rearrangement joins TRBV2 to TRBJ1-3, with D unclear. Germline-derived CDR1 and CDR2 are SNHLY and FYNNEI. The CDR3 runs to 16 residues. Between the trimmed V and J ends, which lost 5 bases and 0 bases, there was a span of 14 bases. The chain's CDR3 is CASSKGPASSGNTIYF. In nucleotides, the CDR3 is TGTGCCAGCAGTAAAGGACCAGCTAGCTCTGGAAACACCATATATTTT.